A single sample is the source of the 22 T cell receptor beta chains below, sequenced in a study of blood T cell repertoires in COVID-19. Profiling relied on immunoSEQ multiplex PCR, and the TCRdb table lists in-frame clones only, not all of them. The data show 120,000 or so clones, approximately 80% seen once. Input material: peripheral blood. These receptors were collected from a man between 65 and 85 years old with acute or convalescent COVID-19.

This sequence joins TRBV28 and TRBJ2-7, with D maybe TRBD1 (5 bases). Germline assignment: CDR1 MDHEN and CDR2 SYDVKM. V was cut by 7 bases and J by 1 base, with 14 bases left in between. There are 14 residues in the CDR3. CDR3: CASKEPQGSYEQYF. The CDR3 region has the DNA TGTGCCAGCAAAGAACCGCAGGGATCCTACGAGCAGTACTTC.

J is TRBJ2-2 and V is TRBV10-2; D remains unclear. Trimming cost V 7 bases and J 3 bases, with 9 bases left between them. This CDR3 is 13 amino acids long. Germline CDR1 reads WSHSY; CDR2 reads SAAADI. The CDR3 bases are TGCGCCAGCACAACCCGAGACACCGGGGAGCTGTTTTTT. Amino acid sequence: CASTTRDTGELFF.

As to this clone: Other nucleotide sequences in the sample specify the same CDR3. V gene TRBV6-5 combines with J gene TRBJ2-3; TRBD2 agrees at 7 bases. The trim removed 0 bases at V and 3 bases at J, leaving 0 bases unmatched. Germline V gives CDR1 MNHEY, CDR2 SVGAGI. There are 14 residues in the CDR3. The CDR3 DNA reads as TGTGCCAGCAGTTACTCGGGGGGGACAGATACGCAGTATTTT. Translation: CASSYSGGTDTQYF.

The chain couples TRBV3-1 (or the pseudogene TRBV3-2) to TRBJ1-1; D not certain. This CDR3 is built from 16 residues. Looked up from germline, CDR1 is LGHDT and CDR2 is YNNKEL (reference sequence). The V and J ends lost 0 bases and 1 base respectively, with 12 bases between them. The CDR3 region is CASSQERLLKNTEAFF. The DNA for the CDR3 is TGTGCCAGCAGCCAAGAGCGTCTGCTGAAGAACACTGAAGCTTTCTTT.

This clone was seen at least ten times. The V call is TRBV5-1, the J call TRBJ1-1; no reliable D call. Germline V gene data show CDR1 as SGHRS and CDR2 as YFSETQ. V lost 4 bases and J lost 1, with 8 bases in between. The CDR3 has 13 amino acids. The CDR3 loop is CASSPRENTEAFF. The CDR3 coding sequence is TGCGCCAGCAGCCCTAGAGAGAACACTGAAGCTTTCTTT.

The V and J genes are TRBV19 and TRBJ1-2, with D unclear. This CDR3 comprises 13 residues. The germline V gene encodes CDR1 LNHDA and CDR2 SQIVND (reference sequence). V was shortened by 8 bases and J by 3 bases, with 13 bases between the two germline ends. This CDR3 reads CASLKDGDYGYTF. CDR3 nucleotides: TGTGCCAGTCTTAAGGACGGGGACTATGGCTACACCTTC. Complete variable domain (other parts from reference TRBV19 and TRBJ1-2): DGGITQSPKYLFRKEGQNVTLSCEQNLNHDAMYWYRQDPGQGLRLIYYSQIVNDFQKGDIAEGYSVSREKKESFPLTVTSAQKNPTAFYLCASLKDGDYGYTFGSGTRLTVV.

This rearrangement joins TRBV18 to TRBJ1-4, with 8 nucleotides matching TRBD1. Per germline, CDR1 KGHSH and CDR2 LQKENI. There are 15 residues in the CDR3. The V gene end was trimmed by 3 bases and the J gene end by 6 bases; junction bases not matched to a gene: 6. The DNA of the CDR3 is TGTGCCAGCTCACCCCGGGCGACAGGGGATGAAAAACTGTTTTTT. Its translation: CASSPRATGDEKLFF.

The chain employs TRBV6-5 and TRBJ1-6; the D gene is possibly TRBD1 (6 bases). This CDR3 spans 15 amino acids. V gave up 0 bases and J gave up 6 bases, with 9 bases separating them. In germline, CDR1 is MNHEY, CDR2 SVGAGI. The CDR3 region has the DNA TGTGCCAGCAGTTACTCGAGGACAGTTAATTCACCCCTCCACTTT. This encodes CASSYSRTVNSPLHF.

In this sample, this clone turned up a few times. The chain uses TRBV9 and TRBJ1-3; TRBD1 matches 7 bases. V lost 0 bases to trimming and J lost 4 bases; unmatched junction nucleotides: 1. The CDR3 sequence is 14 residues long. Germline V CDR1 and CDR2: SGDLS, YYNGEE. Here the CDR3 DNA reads TGTGCCAGCAGCGTAGGGGACAGAGGAAACACCATATATTTT. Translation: CASSVGDRGNTIYF.

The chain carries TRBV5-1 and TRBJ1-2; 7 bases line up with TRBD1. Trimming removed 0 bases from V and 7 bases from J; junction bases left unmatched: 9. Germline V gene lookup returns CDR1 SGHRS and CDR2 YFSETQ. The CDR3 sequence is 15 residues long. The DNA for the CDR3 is TGCGCCAGCAGCTTGGCCGAGGGGGCTGCGGGTGGCTACACCTTC. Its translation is CASSLAEGAAGGYTF.

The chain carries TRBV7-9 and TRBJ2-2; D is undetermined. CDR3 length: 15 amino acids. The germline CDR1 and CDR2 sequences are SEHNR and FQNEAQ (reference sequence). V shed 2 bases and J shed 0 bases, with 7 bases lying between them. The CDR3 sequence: CASSLYTTNTGELFF. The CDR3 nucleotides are TGTGCCAGCAGCTTATACACAACGAACACCGGGGAGCTGTTTTTT.

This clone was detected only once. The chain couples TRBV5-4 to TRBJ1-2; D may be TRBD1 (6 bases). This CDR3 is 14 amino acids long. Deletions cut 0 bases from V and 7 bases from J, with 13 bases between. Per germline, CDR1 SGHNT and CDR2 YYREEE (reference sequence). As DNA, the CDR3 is TGTGCCAGCAGCTTGGACAAACAGGGTTCTGGCTACACCTTC. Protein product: CASSLDKQGSGYTF.

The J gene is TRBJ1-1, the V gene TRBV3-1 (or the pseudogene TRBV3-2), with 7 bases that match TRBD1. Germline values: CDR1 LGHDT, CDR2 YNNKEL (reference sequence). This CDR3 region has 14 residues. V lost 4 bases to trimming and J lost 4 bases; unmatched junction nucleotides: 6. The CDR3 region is CASSRTQGITEAFF. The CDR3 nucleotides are TGTGCCAGCAGCCGAACACAGGGGATCACTGAAGCTTTCTTT.

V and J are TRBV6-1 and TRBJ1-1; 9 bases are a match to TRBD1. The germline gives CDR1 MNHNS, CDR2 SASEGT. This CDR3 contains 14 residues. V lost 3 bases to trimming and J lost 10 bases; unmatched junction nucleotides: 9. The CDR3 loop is CASSETGGSLRAFF. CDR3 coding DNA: TGTGCCAGCAGTGAGACAGGGGGGTCGCTTCGAGCTTTCTTT.

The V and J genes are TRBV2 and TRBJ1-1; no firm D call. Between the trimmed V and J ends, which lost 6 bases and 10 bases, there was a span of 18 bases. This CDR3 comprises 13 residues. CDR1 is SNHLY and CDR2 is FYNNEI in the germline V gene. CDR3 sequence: CASRDAMGEGAFF. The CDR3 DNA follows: TGTGCCAGCAGGGATGCCATGGGTGAGGGAGCTTTCTTT.

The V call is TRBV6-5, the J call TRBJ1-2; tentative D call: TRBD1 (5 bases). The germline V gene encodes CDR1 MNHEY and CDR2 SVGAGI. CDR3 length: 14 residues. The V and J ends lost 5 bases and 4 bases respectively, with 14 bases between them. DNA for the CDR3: TGTGCCAGCAGTCCCAACCCAGGGCCCTATGGCTACACCTTC. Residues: CASSPNPGPYGYTF.

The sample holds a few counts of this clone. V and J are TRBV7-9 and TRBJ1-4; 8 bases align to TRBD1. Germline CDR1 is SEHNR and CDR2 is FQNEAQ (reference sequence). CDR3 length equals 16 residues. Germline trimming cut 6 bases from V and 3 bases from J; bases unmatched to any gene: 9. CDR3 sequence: CASRSDRGRSNEKLFF. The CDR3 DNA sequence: TGTGCCAGCAGATCCGACAGGGGTCGGTCTAATGAAAAACTGTTTTTT.

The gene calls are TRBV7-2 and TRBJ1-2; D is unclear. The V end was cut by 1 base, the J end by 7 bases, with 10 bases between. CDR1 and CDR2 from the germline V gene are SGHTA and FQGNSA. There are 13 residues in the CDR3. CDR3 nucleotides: TGTGCCAGCAGCTTAGGTGGAGCACCTGGCTACACCTTC. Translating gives CASSLGGAPGYTF.

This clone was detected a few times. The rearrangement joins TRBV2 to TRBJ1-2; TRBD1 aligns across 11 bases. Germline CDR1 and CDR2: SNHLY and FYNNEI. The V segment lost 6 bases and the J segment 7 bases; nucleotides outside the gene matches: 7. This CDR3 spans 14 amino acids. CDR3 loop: CASRLPGQGVGYTF. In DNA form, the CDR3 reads TGTGCCAGCAGGTTGCCGGGACAGGGGGTTGGCTACACCTTC.

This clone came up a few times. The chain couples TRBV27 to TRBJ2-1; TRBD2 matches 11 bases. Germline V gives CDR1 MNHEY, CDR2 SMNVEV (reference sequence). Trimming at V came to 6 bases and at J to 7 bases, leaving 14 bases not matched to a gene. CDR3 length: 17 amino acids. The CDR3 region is CASRPYFIAGGENEQFF. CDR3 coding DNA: TGTGCCAGCAGGCCCTACTTTATAGCGGGGGGGGAAAATGAGCAGTTCTTC.

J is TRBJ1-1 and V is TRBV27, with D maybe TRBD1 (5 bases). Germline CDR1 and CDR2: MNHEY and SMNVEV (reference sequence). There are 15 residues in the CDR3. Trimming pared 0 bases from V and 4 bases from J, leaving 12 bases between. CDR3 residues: CASSLSAGMVTEAFF. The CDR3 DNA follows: TGTGCCAGCAGTTTATCGGCAGGGATGGTCACTGAAGCTTTCTTT.

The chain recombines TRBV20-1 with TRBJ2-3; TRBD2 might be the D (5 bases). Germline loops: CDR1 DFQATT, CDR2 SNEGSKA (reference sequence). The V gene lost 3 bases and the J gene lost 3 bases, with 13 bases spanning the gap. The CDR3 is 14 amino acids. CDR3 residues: CSASLAGGTDTQYF. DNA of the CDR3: TGCAGTGCTAGTCTAGCTGGAGGTACAGATACGCAGTATTTT.